This entry describes one T cell receptor (beta chain). This sample is drawn from a study of blood T cell dynamics during melanoma immunotherapy. Profiled with immunoSEQ multiplex PCR; TCRdb holds only in-frame clones, not every one. This table has almost 8,500 clones, 85% to 90% appearing once. Germline loops: CDR1 SGHRS, CDR2 YFSETQ. V lost 0 bases to trimming and J lost 0 bases; unmatched junction nucleotides: 6. The CDR3 totals 18 residues. Time point described: week 3, after first cycle of checkpoint inhibitor. The specimen comprised blood, sampled from a patient treated with checkpoint blockade. The clonotype was recovered from a human donor with melanoma. The chain links TRBV5-1 to TRBJ2-6; 7 bases are shared with TRBD2. The CDR3 bases are TGCGCCAGCAGCTTGGTTGTCTCGGGGGGCTCTGGGGCCAACGTCCTGACTTTC. Translation gives CASSLVVSGGSGANVLTF.